Listed below are T cell receptor beta chains from one sample, sequenced in a study of cytomegalovirus exposure and HLA in healthy donors. Data came from immunoSEQ multiplex PCR; TCRdb stores just in-frame clones and leaves some out. This table holds 130,000 or so clones, roughly 82% found once. The sequenced material came from PBMCs. The source of these receptors is a woman aged 18 to 35 in good health and CMV-seropositive. CDR3s leave out the opening cysteine and the closing phenylalanine or tryptophan. Fields, in order: J gene, V gene, CDR3 protein.

>TRBJ2-2|TRBV6-1
ASTRTASNTGELF
>TRBJ2-1|TRBV5-4
ASSSDGGLAGGKEQF
>TRBJ1-2|TRBV7-3
ASSFGQGDGYT
>TRBJ2-5|TRBV5-1
ASSPDPSGGAEETQY
>TRBJ2-2|TRBV7-7
ASSQTENTGELF
>TRBJ1-2|TRBV7-9
ASSLSRGGLYGYT
>TRBJ2-7|TRBV4-2
ASSQEIASGAGGYEQY
>TRBJ2-1|TRBV13
ASSRRGGTYNEQF
>TRBJ2-2|TRBV7-7
ASSRGLAGELF
>TRBJ1-3|TRBV13
ASSPGSSGNTIY
>TRBJ1-4|TRBV2
ARGGATNEKLF
>TRBJ2-2|TRBV6-5
ASSRETGELF
>TRBJ1-5|TRBV4-1
ASSQDPYSNQPQH
>TRBJ1-6|TRBV5-1
ASSPGRALGDSPLH
>TRBJ1-2|TRBV6-1
ASSSPGTANYGYT
>TRBJ2-2|TRBV19
ASSVTSGTGELF
>TRBJ1-6|TRBV13
ASSFAPGQGRSPLH
>TRBJ2-7|TRBV30
AWNAHGGFYEQY
>TRBJ2-7|TRBV11-2
ASSWTVNYEQY
>TRBJ2-1|TRBV14
ASSQWQGSGEQF
>TRBJ2-7|TRBV5-1
ARNSSGGGEQY
>TRBJ2-3|TRBV25-1
ASSPGLAGGRY
>TRBJ1-2|TRBV19
ASSLTGGSGYT
>TRBJ1-1|TRBV10-3
AISGGDTEAF
>TRBJ2-7|TRBV6-5
ASRRLGSYEQY
>TRBJ1-3|TRBV6-1
AGPARGDSGNTIY
>TRBJ2-3|TRBV6-6
ASSYPHRTDTQY
>TRBJ1-5|TRBV7-2
ASRQTTGDNQPQH
>TRBJ2-7|TRBV5-6
ASSLQYEQY
>TRBJ2-2|TRBV7-2
ASTLIYGGELF
>TRBJ1-2|TRBV5-1
ASSLVRGTYGYT
>TRBJ1-2|TRBV11-2
ASSRRTERYGYT
>TRBJ2-7|TRBV11-1
ASSLEAYEQY
>TRBJ1-2|TRBV18
ASSPSSENYGYT
>TRBJ1-1|TRBV7-6
ASSGQENTEAF
>TRBJ1-6|TRBV25-1
ASSDPGPGSPLH
>TRBJ2-7|TRBV5-8
ASSSRQGANEQY
>TRBJ2-5|TRBV9
ASGTINKETQY
>TRBJ2-7|TRBV30
AWSGSGEQY
>TRBJ1-4|TRBV25-1
ASSEQKGQHEKLF
>TRBJ2-1|TRBV2
ASSEAGLAGSYNEQF
>TRBJ1-5|TRBV9
ASTNKRAGFDSNQPQH
>TRBJ1-2|TRBV27
ASSSNRDYGYT